This T cell receptor (beta chain) was found in a study of identical twins (dated by TCRdb to 2015 to 2016). Background for the entire study: The study deep-sequenced TCR alpha and beta repertoires from monozygotic twins, unrelated adults of various ages and cord blood to test whether fetal clonotypes persist. Replicate twin experiments were performed at different times using different library preparation protocols to rule out contamination. Broader findings and caveats from the paper: Compared with coincidental sharing between unrelated individuals, out-of-frame TCR alpha sequences shared between twins had an excess of sequences with low generation probability. Out-of-frame TCR alpha sharing in monozygotic twins was systematically underestimated by recombination models, whereas sharing between unrelated individuals was in agreement with the recombination models. In beta out-of-frame sequences, excess twin sharing was weaker, because having fewer shared sequences lowered the signal-to-noise ratio. Abundant cord blood beta clonotypes carried fewer insertions; young adult naive repertoires showed a weaker similar trend, while memory repertoires showed none. Because the same donors could not be followed over many years, the conclusions depended on cross-sectional statistical analysis. Invariant T cells such as MAIT and iNKT could partly confound zero-insertion analyses, although diverse VJ usage argued against such confounding for most clonotypes.

Only healthy Caucasian donors were included. Three pairs of female monozygotic twins, all aged about 18 to 30 years, made up the twin cohort. The RNA used for TCR libraries was isolated from peripheral blood mononuclear cells. In this sample, this clonotype turned up many times. The specificity of this receptor is unknown. No clone much larger than this one lies a single base away; base qualities are absent. CDR1 and CDR2 are drawn from the germline V gene: MNHEY, SVGAGI. From V the trimming removes 1 base and from J it removes 5 bases, while the gene matches leave 8 bases of the junction unaccounted for. The CDR3 sequence holds 17 residues, the cysteine and phenylalanine included. The only DNA kept is the CDR3, 51 bases in frame from the first base. Libraries were built with 5' RACE. The listed sequencing device is Illumina HiSeq 2000. Template switching added a universal primer binding site, and the final cDNA carried a unique molecular identifier that allowed TCR cDNA molecules to be counted accurately. First-strand cDNA for TCR alpha and beta chains was synthesized from specific primers in the conserved constant-segment region. To control for contamination, each cDNA library was double barcoded with a SMART-Mk sample barcode plus Illumina barcodes. Two successive PCR steps introduced TruSeq adapter sequences along with Illumina sample barcodes. Sequencing of the TCR alpha and beta cDNA libraries was done on the Illumina HiSeq platform using custom primers. Per the authors' processing: Unique molecular identifiers were extracted from raw reads with MiGEC, and CDR3 positions were determined with MiXCR. Recombination models were inferred per individual with the repgenHMM and IGoR tools using an EM algorithm. The tcR package in R was used for shared clonotype analysis, with sharing normalized by the product of cloneset sizes. To study raw recombination free of thymic and clonal selection effects, out-of-frame nonproductive sequences were analyzed. TCRdb took the public reads, trimmed them with fastp at Q25, ran MiXCR for clone calling and kept in-frame beta chains. For every CDR3 protein sequence, its rows merge into one entry that carries the most common genes and DNA. The V and J calls and clone size are TCRdb's, not the authors'. Counted in this sample were 700,000 to 950,000 distinct CDR3 sequences; roughly an eighth of them appeared once. The top ten constitute around 1.6% of the sample.

The sample also formed part of further work on yellow fever vaccine responses in identical twins. Taken from the second paper: According to the authors, the vaccine-induced T cell response in identical twins seemed to be partly convergent and partly specific to each individual. In identical twins, the study followed T cell clones that responded to the vaccine with precision.

Recombination connected TRBV6-5 to TRBJ2-5; 12 bases in the middle match TRBD2. This TCR was sampled from a woman aged 18-30 years in good health. Source material: PBMCs. The CDR3 protein is CASSYFSLAGGGETQYF. The sequenced DNA: TGTGCCAGCAGTTACTTCTCACTAGCGGGGGGCGGTGAGACCCAGTACTTC.